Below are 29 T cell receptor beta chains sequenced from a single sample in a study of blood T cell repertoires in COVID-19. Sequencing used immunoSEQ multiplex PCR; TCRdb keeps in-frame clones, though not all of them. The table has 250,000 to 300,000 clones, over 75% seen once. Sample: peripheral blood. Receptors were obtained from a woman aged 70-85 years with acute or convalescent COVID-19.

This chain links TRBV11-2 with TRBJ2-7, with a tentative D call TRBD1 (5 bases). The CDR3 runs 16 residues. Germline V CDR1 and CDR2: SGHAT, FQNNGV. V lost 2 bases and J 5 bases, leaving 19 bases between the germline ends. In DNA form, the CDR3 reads TGTGCCAGCAGCTTAAGAACCACCAGGGTCTATCACGAGCAGTACTTC. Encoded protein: CASSLRTTRVYHEQYF.

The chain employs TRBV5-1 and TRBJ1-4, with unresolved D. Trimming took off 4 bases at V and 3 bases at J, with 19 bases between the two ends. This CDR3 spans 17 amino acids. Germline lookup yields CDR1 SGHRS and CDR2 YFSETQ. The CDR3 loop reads CASSRTVLSGANEKLFF. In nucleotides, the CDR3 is TGCGCCAGCAGCCGAACGGTATTGTCGGGAGCTAATGAAAAACTGTTTTTT.

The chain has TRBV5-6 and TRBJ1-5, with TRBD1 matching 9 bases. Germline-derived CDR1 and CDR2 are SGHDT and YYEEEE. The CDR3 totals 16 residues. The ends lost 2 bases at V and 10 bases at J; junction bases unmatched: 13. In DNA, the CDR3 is TGTGCCAGCAGCTTCTCTAACGGACAGGGGAAGAAACCCCAGCATTTT. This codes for CASSFSNGQGKKPQHF.

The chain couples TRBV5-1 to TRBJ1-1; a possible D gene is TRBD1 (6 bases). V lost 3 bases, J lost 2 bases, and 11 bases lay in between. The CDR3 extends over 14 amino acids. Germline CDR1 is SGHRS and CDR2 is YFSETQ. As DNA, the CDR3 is TGCGCCAGCAGCTCCGGACAGTTCAACACTGAAGCTTTCTTT. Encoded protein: CASSSGQFNTEAFF.

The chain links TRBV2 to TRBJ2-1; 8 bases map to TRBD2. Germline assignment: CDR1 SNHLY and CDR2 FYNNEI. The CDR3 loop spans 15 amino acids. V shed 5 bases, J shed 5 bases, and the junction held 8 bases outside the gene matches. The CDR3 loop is CASSRLALKNNEQFF. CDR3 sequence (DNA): TGTGCCAGCAGTCGACTAGCGCTAAAGAACAATGAGCAGTTCTTC. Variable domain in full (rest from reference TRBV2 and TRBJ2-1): EPEVTQTPSHQVTQMGQEVILRCVPISNHLYFYWYRQILGQKVEFLVSFYNNEISEKSEIFDDQFSVERPDGSNFTLKIRSTKLEDSAMYFCASSRLALKNNEQFFGPGTRLTVL.

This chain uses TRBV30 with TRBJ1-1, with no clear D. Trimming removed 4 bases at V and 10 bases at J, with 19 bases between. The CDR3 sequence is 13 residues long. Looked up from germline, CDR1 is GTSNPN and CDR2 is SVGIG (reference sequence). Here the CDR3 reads CAWNWRERDGAFF. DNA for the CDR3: TGTGCCTGGAACTGGAGGGAAAGGGATGGAGCTTTCTTT.

The CDR3 loop reads CASRPRTGLSGNTIYF. The CDR3 DNA sequence: TGTGCCAGTAGACCTCGGACGGGACTCTCTGGAAACACCATATATTTT. The chain couples TRBV19 to TRBJ1-3; tentatively, D is TRBD1 (5 bases). The CDR3 consists of 16 residues. Between the trimmed V and J ends, which lost 6 bases and 0 bases, there was a span of 15 bases. The germline V gene encodes CDR1 LNHDA and CDR2 SQIVND (reference sequence). Complete variable domain (other parts from reference TRBV19 and TRBJ1-3): DGGITQSPKYLFRKEGQNVTLSCEQNLNHDAMYWYRQDPGQGLRLIYYSQIVNDFQKGDIAEGYSVSREKKESFPLTVTSAQKNPTAFYLCASRPRTGLSGNTIYFGEGSWLTVV.

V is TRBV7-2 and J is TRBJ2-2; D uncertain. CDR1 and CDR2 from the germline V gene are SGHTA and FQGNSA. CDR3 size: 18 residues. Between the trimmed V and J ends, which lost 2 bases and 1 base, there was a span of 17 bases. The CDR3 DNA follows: TGTGCCAGCAGCTTACGATGGTTGGAGACTCGGAACACCGGGGAGCTGTTTTTT. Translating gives CASSLRWLETRNTGELFF. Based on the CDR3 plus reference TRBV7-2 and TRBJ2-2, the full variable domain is GAGVSQSPSNKVTEKGKDVELRCDPISGHTALYWYRQSLGQGLEFLIYFQGNSAPDKSGLPSDRFSAERTGGSVSTLTIQRTQQEDSAVYLCASSLRWLETRNTGELFFGEGSRLTVL.

CDR3 sequence: CASSPGTGLSYGYTF. The CDR3 DNA is TGTGCCAGCAGCCCCGGGACAGGGCTCAGCTATGGCTACACCTTC. The chain links TRBV5-5 to TRBJ1-2; 9 positions agree with TRBD1. Trimming removed 4 bases from V and 4 bases from J; junction bases left unmatched: 8. The CDR3 consists of 15 residues. Germline CDR1 is SGHKS and CDR2 is YYEKEE (reference sequence).

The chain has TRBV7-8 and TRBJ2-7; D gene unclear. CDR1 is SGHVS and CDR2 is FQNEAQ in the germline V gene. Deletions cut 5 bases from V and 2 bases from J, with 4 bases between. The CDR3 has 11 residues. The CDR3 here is CASSEAYEQYF. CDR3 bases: TGTGCCAGCAGCGAGGCCTACGAGCAGTACTTC.

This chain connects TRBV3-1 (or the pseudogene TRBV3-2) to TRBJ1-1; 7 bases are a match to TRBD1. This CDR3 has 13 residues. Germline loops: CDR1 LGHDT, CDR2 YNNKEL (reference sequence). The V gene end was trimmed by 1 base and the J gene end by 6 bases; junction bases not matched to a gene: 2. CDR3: CASSQVQGAEAFF. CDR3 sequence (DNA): TGTGCCAGCAGCCAAGTTCAGGGGGCTGAAGCTTTCTTT.

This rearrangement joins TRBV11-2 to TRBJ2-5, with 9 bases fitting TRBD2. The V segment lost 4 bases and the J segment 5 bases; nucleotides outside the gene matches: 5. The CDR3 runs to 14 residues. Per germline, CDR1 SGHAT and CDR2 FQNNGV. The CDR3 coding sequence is TGTGCCAGCAGCTCGGGACTAGCTAGCGAGACCCAGTACTTC. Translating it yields CASSSGLASETQYF.

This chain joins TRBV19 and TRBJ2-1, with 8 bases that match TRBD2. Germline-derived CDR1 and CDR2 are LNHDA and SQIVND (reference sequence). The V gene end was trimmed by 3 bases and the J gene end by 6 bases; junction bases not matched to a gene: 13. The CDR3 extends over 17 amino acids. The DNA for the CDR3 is TGTGCCAGTAGTATCGGGAGGGGGGGCCAAATTGCCAATGAGCAGTTCTTC. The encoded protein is CASSIGRGGQIANEQFF.

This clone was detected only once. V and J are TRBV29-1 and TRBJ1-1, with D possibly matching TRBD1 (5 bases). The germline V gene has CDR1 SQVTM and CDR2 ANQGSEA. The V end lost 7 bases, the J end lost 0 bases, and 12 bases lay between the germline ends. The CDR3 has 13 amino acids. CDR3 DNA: TGCAGCGCCTCGACAGCAATGAACACTGAAGCTTTCTTT. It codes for CSASTAMNTEAFF.

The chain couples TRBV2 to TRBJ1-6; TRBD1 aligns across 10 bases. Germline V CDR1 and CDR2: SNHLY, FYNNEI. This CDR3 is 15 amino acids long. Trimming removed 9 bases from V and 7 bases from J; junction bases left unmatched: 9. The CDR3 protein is CARAGTGVGNSPLHF. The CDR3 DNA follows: TGTGCCAGGGCCGGGACAGGGGTAGGGAATTCACCCCTCCACTTT.

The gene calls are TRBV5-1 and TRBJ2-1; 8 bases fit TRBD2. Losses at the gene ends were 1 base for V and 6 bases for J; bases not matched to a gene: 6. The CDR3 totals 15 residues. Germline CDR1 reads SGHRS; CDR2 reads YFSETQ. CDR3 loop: CASSLSRGGLNEQFF. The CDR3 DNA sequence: TGCGCCAGCAGCTTGTCCCGGGGGGGCCTCAATGAGCAGTTCTTC.

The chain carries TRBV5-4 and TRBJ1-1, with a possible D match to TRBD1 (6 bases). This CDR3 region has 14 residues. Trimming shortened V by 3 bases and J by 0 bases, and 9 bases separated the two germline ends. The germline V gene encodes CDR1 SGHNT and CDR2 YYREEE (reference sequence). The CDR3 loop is CASSSGQLNTEAFF. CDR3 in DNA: TGTGCCAGCAGCTCCGGACAGTTGAACACTGAAGCTTTCTTT. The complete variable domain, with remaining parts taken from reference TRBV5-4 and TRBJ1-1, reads ETGVTQSPTHLIKTRGQQVTLRCSSQSGHNTVSWYQQALGQGPQFIFQYYREEENGRGNFPPRFSGLQFPNYSSELNVNALELDDSALYLCASSSGQLNTEAFFGQGTRLTVV.

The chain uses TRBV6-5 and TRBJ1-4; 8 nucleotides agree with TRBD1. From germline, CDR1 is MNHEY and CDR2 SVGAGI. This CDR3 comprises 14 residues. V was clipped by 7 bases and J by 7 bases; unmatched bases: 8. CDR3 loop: CASIGTGRGEKLFF. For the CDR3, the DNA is TGTGCCAGCATCGGGACAGGTCGAGGTGAAAAACTGTTTTTT.

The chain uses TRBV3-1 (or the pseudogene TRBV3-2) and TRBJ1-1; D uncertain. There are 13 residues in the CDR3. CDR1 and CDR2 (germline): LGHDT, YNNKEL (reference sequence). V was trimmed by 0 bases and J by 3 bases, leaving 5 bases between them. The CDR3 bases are TGTGCCAGCAGCCAAGATTATTACACTGAAGCTTTCTTT. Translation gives CASSQDYYTEAFF.

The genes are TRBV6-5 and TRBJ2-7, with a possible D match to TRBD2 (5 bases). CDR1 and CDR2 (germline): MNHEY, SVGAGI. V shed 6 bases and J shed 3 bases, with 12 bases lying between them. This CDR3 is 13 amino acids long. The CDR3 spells CASRPPGDYEQYF. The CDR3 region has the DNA TGTGCCAGCAGGCCCCCCGGGGACTACGAGCAGTACTTC.

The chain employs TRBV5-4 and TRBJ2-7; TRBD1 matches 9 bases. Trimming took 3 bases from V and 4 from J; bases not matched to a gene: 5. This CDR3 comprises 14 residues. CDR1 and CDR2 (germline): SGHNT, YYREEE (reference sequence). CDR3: CASSYTGQGYEQYF. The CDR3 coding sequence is TGTGCCAGCAGCTACACGGGACAGGGATACGAGCAGTACTTC.

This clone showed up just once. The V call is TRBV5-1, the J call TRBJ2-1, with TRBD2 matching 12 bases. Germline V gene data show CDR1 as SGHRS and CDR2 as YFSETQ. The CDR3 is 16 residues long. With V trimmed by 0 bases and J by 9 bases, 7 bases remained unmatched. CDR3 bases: TGCGCCAGCAGCTTGGCCCCTAGCGGGGGGGCAGTTGAGCAGTTCTTC. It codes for CASSLAPSGGAVEQFF.

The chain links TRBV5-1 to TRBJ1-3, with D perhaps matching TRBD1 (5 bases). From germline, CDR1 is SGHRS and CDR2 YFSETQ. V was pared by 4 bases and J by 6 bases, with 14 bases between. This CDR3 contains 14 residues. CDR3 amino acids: CASSLSGSENTIYF. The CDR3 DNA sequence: TGCGCCAGCAGCCTCTCAGGGTCGGAAAACACCATATATTTT.

The CDR3 loop reads CASSPGEAYGYTF. The DNA of the CDR3 is TGTGCCAGCTCACCGGGGGAGGCCTATGGCTACACCTTC. The chain uses TRBV18 and TRBJ1-2, with TRBD1 as a possible D gene (5 bases). The CDR3 has 13 amino acids. V dropped 3 bases and J dropped 4 bases, with 9 bases sitting between them. CDR1 is KGHSH and CDR2 is LQKENI in the germline V gene.

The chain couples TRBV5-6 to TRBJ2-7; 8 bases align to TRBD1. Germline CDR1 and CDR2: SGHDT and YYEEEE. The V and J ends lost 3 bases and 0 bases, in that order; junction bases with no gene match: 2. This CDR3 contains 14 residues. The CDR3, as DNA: TGTGCCAGCAGCTCGACAGGGGTCTCCTACGAGCAGTACTTC. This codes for CASSSTGVSYEQYF.

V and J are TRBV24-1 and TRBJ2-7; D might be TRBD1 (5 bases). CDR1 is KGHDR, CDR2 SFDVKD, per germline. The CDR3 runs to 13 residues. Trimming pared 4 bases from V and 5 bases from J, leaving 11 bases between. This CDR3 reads CATSESGNDEQYF. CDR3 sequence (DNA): TGTGCCACCAGTGAATCAGGGAACGACGAGCAGTACTTC.

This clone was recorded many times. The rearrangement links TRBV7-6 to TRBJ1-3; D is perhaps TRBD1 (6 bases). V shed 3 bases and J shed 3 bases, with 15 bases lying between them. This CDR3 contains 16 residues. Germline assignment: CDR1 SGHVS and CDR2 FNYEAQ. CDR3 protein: CASSFGSRGGGNTIYF. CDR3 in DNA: TGTGCCAGCAGCTTTGGGTCCAGGGGTGGTGGAAACACCATATATTTT.

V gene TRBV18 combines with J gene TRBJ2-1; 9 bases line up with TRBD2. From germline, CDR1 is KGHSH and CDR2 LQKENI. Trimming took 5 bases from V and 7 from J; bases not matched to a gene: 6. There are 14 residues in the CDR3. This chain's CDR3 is CASSSGTSWNEQFF. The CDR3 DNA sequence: TGTGCCAGCTCATCGGGGACTAGCTGGAATGAGCAGTTCTTC.

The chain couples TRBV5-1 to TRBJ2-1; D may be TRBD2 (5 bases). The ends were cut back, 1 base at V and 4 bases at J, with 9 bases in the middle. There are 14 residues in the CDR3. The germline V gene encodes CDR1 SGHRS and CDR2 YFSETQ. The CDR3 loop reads CASSLRGLYNEQFF. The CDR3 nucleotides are TGCGCCAGCAGCTTGCGGGGTTTGTACAATGAGCAGTTCTTC.